What follows are 3 T cell receptor beta chains derived from one specimen sequenced in a study of metastatic and nonmetastatic thyroid tumors. Each patient went into thyroid surgery without having received any treatment. MiXCR re-clonotyped the PCR reads for TCRdb. The sample has about 34,000 clones; approximately 34% are singletons. The sequenced sample was tumor tissue. Receptors originate from a female donor with papillary thyroid cancer or a benign thyroid nodule (not recorded which). Some clones in this sample may be carry-over from other donors' samples.

The chain carries TRBV20-1 and TRBJ2-7, with D uncertain. The V gene lost 3 bases and the J gene lost 2 bases, with 11 bases spanning the gap. The CDR3 extends over 13 amino acids. Germline CDR1 and CDR2: DFQATT and SNEGSKA (reference sequence). CDR3 sequence: CSARVAGTYEQYF. The CDR3 nucleotides are TGCAGTGCTAGGGTGGCTGGCACCTACGAGCAGTACTTC.

A note on this clone: An end of the junction differs from the germline gene, which may be a read error. The chain combines TRBV19 with TRBJ2-3; 12 nucleotides agree with TRBD2. Germline CDR1 is LNHDA and CDR2 is SQIVND (reference sequence). This CDR3 has 15 amino acids. The CDR3 here is CASSTGLAGTDTQYF. The CDR3 region has the DNA TGTGCCAGTAGTACGGGACTAGCGGGCACAGATACGCAGTACTTT.

The chain has TRBV11-2 and TRBJ1-6; a possible D gene is TRBD1 (5 bases). This CDR3 is 17 amino acids long. CDR1 and CDR2 from the germline V gene are SGHAT and FQNNGV. Trimming shortened V by 4 bases and J by 2 bases, and 15 bases separated the two germline ends. DNA of the CDR3: TGTGCCAGCAGCTCCCCGCCGCAGGGAGCCTATAATTCACCCCTCCACTTT. As protein: CASSSPPQGAYNSPLHF.